These 25 T cell receptor beta chains originate from one sample sequenced in a study of T-cell memory formation after mild COVID-19 (dated by TCRdb to about 2021). The receptor library was made with 5' RACE. TCRdb lists the instrument as Illumina NovaSeq 6000. The public reads were quality trimmed at Q25 with fastp and then assembled into clones with MiXCR by TCRdb, keeping productive beta chains. Rows with a matching CDR3 protein are joined into one entry that keeps the most common DNA and genes. Within this sample are fewer than 700,000 distinct CDR3 sequences, with roughly 21% of them counted one time only. The ten biggest clones cover about 8.4% of the sample. Sequences were obtained from PBMCs or a T cell subset sorted from them (not recorded which). These receptors came from an adult woman who had mild COVID-19 (a few samples of this study predate the infection). The sample titles of this study are shuffled in the database, so cell type and time point are left out; the donor was told from shared clones.

The rearrangement joins TRBV6-5 to TRBJ1-2; D is unresolved. In germline, CDR1 is MNHEY, CDR2 SVGAGI. The CDR3 has 14 amino acids. Trimming took 0 bases from V and 2 from J, leaving 7 bases between them. Here the CDR3 DNA reads TGTGCCAGCAGTTACTCTCCGATCAACTATGGCTACACCTTC. As protein: CASSYSPINYGYTF.

This chain uses TRBV29-1 with TRBJ2-5, with D tentatively TRBD1 (5 bases). Germline V gene lookup returns CDR1 SQVTM and CDR2 ANQGSEA. V shed 0 bases and J shed 5 bases, with 13 bases lying between them. This CDR3 spans 14 amino acids. As DNA, the CDR3 is TGCAGCGTTGAAGACTCAGGGAACTCGGAGACCCAGTACTTC. Translated, it gives CSVEDSGNSETQYF.

The chain carries TRBV27 and TRBJ2-1; 12 nucleotides agree with TRBD2. The CDR3 loop spans 16 amino acids. The trim removed 4 bases at V and 6 bases at J, leaving 7 bases unmatched. Germline CDR1 and CDR2: MNHEY and SMNVEV (reference sequence). CDR3 region: CASSSYLAGGTNEQFF. CDR3 bases: TGTGCCAGCAGTTCCTACCTAGCGGGGGGGACCAATGAGCAGTTCTTC.

This chain uses TRBV27 with TRBJ2-7; D gene ambiguous. Trimming left V 5 bases short and J 3 bases short, with 14 bases between. Germline V gene lookup returns CDR1 MNHEY and CDR2 SMNVEV (reference sequence). This CDR3 contains 14 residues. Here the CDR3 DNA reads TGTGCCAGCAGTCGGTCAGGAAGCCGCTACGAGCAGTACTTC. It is translated as CASSRSGSRYEQYF.

The rearrangement links TRBV20-1 to TRBJ2-7; 10 positions match TRBD2. Germline V gene lookup returns CDR1 DFQATT and CDR2 SNEGSKA (reference sequence). The CDR3 totals 15 residues. V lost 0 bases and J lost 3; bases outside the gene matches: 5. The CDR3 here is CSARDRTSGNYEQYF. The CDR3 DNA reads TGCAGTGCTAGAGATAGGACTAGCGGAAACTACGAGCAGTACTTC.

CDR3 residues: CASSPLGGARTDTQYF. The CDR3 DNA reads TGTGCCAGCAGCCCTCTTGGCGGGGCTCGCACAGATACGCAGTATTTT. This rearrangement joins TRBV3-1 to TRBJ2-3, with D tentatively TRBD2 (6 bases). This CDR3 region has 16 residues. V lost 4 bases and J lost 1, with 15 bases in between. Germline loops: CDR1 LGHDT, CDR2 YNNKEL (reference sequence).

V gene TRBV20-1 combines with J gene TRBJ2-7, with 9 nucleotides matching TRBD2. CDR3 length equals 13 residues. Germline V lookup: CDR1 DFQATT, CDR2 SNEGSKA (reference sequence). V lost 6 bases, J lost 5 bases, and 8 bases stayed unmatched. The CDR3 nucleotides read TGCAGTGCAAGGCCAGCGGGAGGCCACGAGCAGTACTTC. Amino acid sequence: CSARPAGGHEQYF.

This clonotype was detected ten times or more. The chain joins TRBV20-1 to TRBJ2-3, with 8 bases that match TRBD2. CDR3 length: 13 residues. Trimming cost V 6 bases and J 14 bases; bases outside gene matches: 16. Per germline, CDR1 DFQATT and CDR2 SNEGSKA (reference sequence). CDR3 region: CSAQVTSGSIPYF. The CDR3 nucleotides read TGCAGTGCCCAGGTCACGAGCGGGAGTATTCCGTATTTT.

The chain employs TRBV5-4 and TRBJ2-5; D may be TRBD2 (5 bases). V was shortened by 6 bases and J by 2 bases, with 11 bases between the two germline ends. The CDR3 is 13 amino acids. CDR1 is SGHNT and CDR2 is YYREEE in the germline V gene (reference sequence). The CDR3 region has the DNA TGTGCCAGCACCCCTGGCGGGCAAGAGACCCAGTACTTC. It encodes CASTPGGQETQYF.

The rearrangement joins TRBV4-2 to TRBJ2-7; 8 positions agree with TRBD1. Germline CDR1 and CDR2: LGHNA and YNFKEQ. CDR3 size: 15 residues. The ends lost 3 bases at V and 2 bases at J; junction bases unmatched: 6. CDR3 sequence: CASSHSSDRAYEQYF. In DNA, the CDR3 is TGTGCCAGCAGCCACTCATCGGACAGGGCCTACGAGCAGTACTTC.

J is TRBJ2-7 and V is TRBV20-1; 7 bases agree with TRBD2. The junction had 2 bases not matched to a gene; V was cut back by 3 bases and J by 3 bases. The CDR3 has 12 residues. Germline V gene data show CDR1 as DFQATT and CDR2 as SNEGSKA (reference sequence). The CDR3 sequence is CSASGGIYEQYF. The DNA for the CDR3 is TGCAGTGCTAGCGGGGGGATCTACGAGCAGTACTTC.

This clonotype was seen a few times. CDR3 DNA: TGTGCCAGCAGCTCCATCTCAACAGGAGGCGAGCAGTACTTC. Its translation is CASSSISTGGEQYF. The chain has TRBV5-6 and TRBJ2-7, with D possibly being TRBD1 or TRBD2 (5 bases each). Trimming stripped 3 bases from V and 6 bases from J, with 16 bases between. CDR1 SGHDT and CDR2 YYEEEE come from the germline V gene. This CDR3 region has 14 residues.

The V and J genes are TRBV6-5 and TRBJ2-1, with TRBD1 matching over 10 bases. The CDR3 extends over 16 amino acids. Germline V gives CDR1 MNHEY, CDR2 SVGAGI. V trimming: 4 bases; J trimming: 9 bases; junction bases outside the gene matches: 12. The CDR3: CASSSWTGTGASEQFF. As DNA, the CDR3 is TGTGCCAGCAGTTCCTGGACCGGGACAGGGGCCAGTGAGCAGTTCTTC.

The table lists this clonotype with a few counts. The genes are TRBV7-3 and TRBJ2-2; D is unclear. The CDR3 spans 12 residues. Trimming cost V 5 bases and J 5 bases, with 6 bases left between them. Germline V CDR1 and CDR2: SGHTA, FQGTGA. The chain's CDR3 is CASSPVTGELFF. For the CDR3, the DNA is TGTGCCAGCAGCCCCGTAACCGGGGAGCTGTTTTTT. The full variable domain, its missing parts supplied by reference TRBV7-3 and TRBJ2-2, is GAGVSQTPSNKVTEKGKYVELRCDPISGHTALYWYRQSLGQGPEFLIYFQGTGAADDSGLPNDRFFAVRPEGSVSTLKIQRTERGDSAVYLCASSPVTGELFFGEGSRLTVL.

This rearrangement joins TRBV6-1 to TRBJ2-3, with TRBD2 as a possible D gene (5 bases). Trimming took off 4 bases at V and 4 bases at J, with 15 bases between the two ends. CDR3 length: 15 amino acids. Germline V lookup: CDR1 MNHNS, CDR2 SASEGT. CDR3 sequence: CASSGAQRPPDTQYF. The DNA for the CDR3 is TGTGCCAGCAGTGGGGCCCAGCGGCCCCCAGATACGCAGTATTTT.

The rearrangement uses TRBV2 and TRBJ2-7; 8 bases align to TRBD1. The CDR3 covers 13 residues. Looked up from germline, CDR1 is SNHLY and CDR2 is FYNNEI. V was clipped by 6 bases and J by 5 bases; unmatched bases: 6. The CDR3 nucleotides are TGTGCCAGCAGGAAGGACAGGGCCCACGAGCAGTACTTC. Translating it yields CASRKDRAHEQYF.

At least ten counts were recorded for this clonotype. The chain uses TRBV12-3 or TRBV12-4 and TRBJ2-5; D perhaps matches TRBD1 (6 bases). Between the trimmed V and J ends, which lost 8 bases and 9 bases, there was a span of 22 bases. The CDR3 has 14 residues. CDR3 loop: CASGTEAGARAQYF. The CDR3 DNA follows: TGTGCCAGCGGAACCGAGGCAGGGGCCCGGGCCCAGTACTTC.

To note about this clonotype: At one boundary the junction diverges from the germline segment, which might be a read error. The chain recombines TRBV6-2 or TRBV6-3 with TRBJ2-2, with D possibly being TRBD2 (5 bases). The CDR3 is 12 residues long. Germline V gene sequence: CDR1 MNHEY, CDR2 SVGEGT. CDR3: CARSYGAGELFF. The CDR3, as DNA: TGTGCCAGAAGTTACGGGGCCGGGGAGCTGTTTTTT.

This clonotype appeared a few times. This chain uses TRBV18 with TRBJ2-7; 7 nucleotides line up with TRBD1. CDR3 size: 15 residues. The J segment lost 5 bases and the V segment lost 3 bases, leaving 10 bases of the junction unmatched. Germline V gene lookup returns CDR1 KGHSH and CDR2 LQKENI. Here the CDR3 DNA reads TGTGCCAGCTCACCGCCCGGGACAGAGAGAGACGAGCAGTACTTC. It yields the protein CASSPPGTERDEQYF.

This clonotype came up a few times. The V call is TRBV30, the J call TRBJ2-7; D is undetermined. The germline gives CDR1 GTSNPN, CDR2 SVGIG (reference sequence). This CDR3 is built from 14 residues. V was cut by 4 bases and J by 2 bases, with 15 bases left in between. The CDR3 reads CAWIKSNYAYEQYF. DNA for the CDR3: TGTGCCTGGATTAAGAGTAATTATGCCTACGAGCAGTACTTC.

This sequence joins TRBV12-3 or TRBV12-4 and TRBJ1-5; no clear D. The CDR3 is 15 residues long. V was clipped by 2 bases and J by 2 bases, with 10 bases between them. The CDR3 region is CASSLRGNGNQPQHF. In nucleotides, the CDR3 is TGTGCCAGCAGTTTACGAGGAAACGGCAATCAGCCCCAGCATTTT.

The rearrangement links TRBV10-3 to TRBJ2-5; tentative D call: TRBD1 (6 bases). This CDR3 is built from 16 residues. CDR1 ENHRY and CDR2 SYGVKD come from the germline V gene. Trimming stripped 0 bases from V and 5 bases from J, with 16 bases between. CDR3 in amino acids: CAISESNRATRETQYF. The CDR3 region has the DNA TGTGCCATCAGTGAGTCGAACAGGGCTACGAGGGAGACCCAGTACTTC.

The chain couples TRBV5-1 to TRBJ2-2; 7 bases are shared with TRBD2. Germline CDR1 SGHRS, CDR2 YFSETQ. The CDR3 loop spans 14 amino acids. J lost 0 bases, V lost 6 bases, and 2 bases had no gene match. CDR3 nucleotides: TGCGCCAGCAAAAGCGGGACGAACACCGGGGAGCTGTTTTTT. This encodes CASKSGTNTGELFF.

The CDR3 region is CSADRGGYEQYF. In nucleotides, the CDR3 is TGCAGTGCCGACAGGGGAGGCTACGAGCAGTACTTC. The chain joins TRBV20-1 to TRBJ2-7; TRBD1 matches at 8 bases. The germline CDR1 and CDR2 sequences are DFQATT and SNEGSKA (reference sequence). With V trimmed by 6 bases and J by 3 bases, 4 bases remained unmatched. CDR3 length: 12 amino acids.

This clonotype has a handful of counts. V gene TRBV12-3 or TRBV12-4 combines with J gene TRBJ1-5; D might be TRBD1 (5 bases). The germline V and J ends were trimmed by 1 base and 10 bases, with 11 bases remaining between them. The CDR3 is made up of 13 amino acids. CDR3 sequence (DNA): TGTGCCAGCAGTTTAGGCAGGGAGGGTCCCCAGCATTTT. Translated: CASSLGREGPQHF.